The T cell receptor beta chain described here comes from a study of prognosis after radiotherapy for stage I lung cancer. This clonotype was observed at least ten times. Multiplex PCR, run in two rounds, amplified TCR beta CDR3 from genomic DNA. TRBV and TRBJ genes each had their own specific primers in first-round PCR. TCRdb reanalysed the multiplex PCR reads using MiXCR and keeps one entry per CDR3 protein. The sample lists roughly 12,000 distinct CDR3 sequences, approximately 45% occurring once. CDR1 KGHSH and CDR2 LQKENI come from the germline V gene. The CDR3 length is 15 residues. Trimming cost V 0 bases and J 6 bases; bases outside gene matches: 3.

This receptor was identified in a donor over 45 with non-small cell lung cancer. The source was PBMCs, collected before or after stereotactic body radiation therapy (not recorded which). The chain combines TRBV18 with TRBJ2-1; the match to TRBD2 covers 9 bases. The CDR3 coding sequence is TGTGCCAGCTCACCACCGGCGGGAGGGGTCAATGAGCAGTTCTTC. It is translated as CASSPPAGGVNEQFF.